Only one count was recorded for the clone carrying this T cell receptor beta chain. A quantity of about 0.5 to 1 ug RNA underwent reverse transcription using random hexamers. Multiplex immunoSEQ PCR targeted 54 Vbeta and 13 Jbeta TCR beta segments. MiXCR, run by TCRdb on the immunoSEQ multiplex PCR reads, gives a single entry per CDR3 protein. The sample records 84,000 or so distinct CDR3 sequences, 95% to 97% being singletons. The germline gives CDR1 MGHRA, CDR2 YSYEKL. V was pared by 0 bases and J by 5 bases, with 6 bases of the junction left unmatched. The CDR3 extends over 15 amino acids. This entry comes from a study of CD8 T cells in Susac syndrome.

V is TRBV4-1 and J is TRBJ2-7, with 8 bases that match TRBD1. The sequencing input was CD8+ T cells from PBMCs. This TCR was recovered from a human donor with Susac syndrome. The CDR3 reads CASSQDQDRANEQYV. CDR3 DNA: TGCGCCAGCAGCCAAGATCAGGACAGGGCGAACGAGCAGTACGTC.